One and the same sample provided the 29 T cell receptor beta chains below, sequenced in a study of blood T cell repertoires in COVID-19. Here immunoSEQ multiplex PCR was the method, and the copy in TCRdb shows in-frame clones only, minus some. The data contain about half a million clones, roughly 87% of them seen just once; the ten biggest clones take up about 0.91%. Sequencing used peripheral blood. Every receptor here comes from a man between 18 and 35 years old with COVID-19, enrolled during active disease.

The chain links TRBV29-1 to TRBJ1-1, with D perhaps matching TRBD1 (5 bases). V dropped 6 bases and J dropped 3 bases, with 11 bases sitting between them. This CDR3 spans 12 amino acids. Germline V gene data show CDR1 as SQVTM and CDR2 as ANQGSEA. Here the CDR3 reads CSVAGLYTEAFF. CDR3 coding DNA: TGCAGCGTGGCGGGACTCTACACTGAAGCTTTCTTT.

V and J are TRBV5-4 and TRBJ2-4; 11 nucleotides match TRBD1. Germline V CDR1 and CDR2: SGHNT, YYREEE (reference sequence). The ends lost 4 bases at V and 9 bases at J; junction bases unmatched: 3. The CDR3 extends over 13 amino acids. CDR3 protein: CASSTGQGGIQYF. Written as DNA, the CDR3 is TGTGCCAGCAGCACGGGACAGGGGGGCATTCAGTACTTC. The variable domain in full, with the rest retrieved from reference TRBV5-4 and TRBJ2-4, is ETGVTQSPTHLIKTRGQQVTLRCSSQSGHNTVSWYQQALGQGPQFIFQYYREEENGRGNFPPRFSGLQFPNYSSELNVNALELDDSALYLCASSTGQGGIQYFGAGTRLSVL.

The rearrangement uses TRBV9 and TRBJ2-3; 10 positions match TRBD2. CDR1 is SGDLS and CDR2 is YYNGEE in the germline V gene. The CDR3 is made up of 16 amino acids. V lost 4 bases and J lost 5; bases outside the gene matches: 10. The CDR3 bases are TGTGCCAGCAGCAGACAAGCGGGAGGGTTAGTAGATACGCAGTATTTT. This gives the protein CASSRQAGGLVDTQYF.

J is TRBJ1-6 and V is TRBV3-1 (or the pseudogene TRBV3-2); D is unresolved. CDR1 and CDR2 (germline): LGHDT, YNNKEL (reference sequence). CDR3 length: 16 amino acids. Trimming took off 4 bases at V and 7 bases at J, with 17 bases between the two ends. The CDR3 region is CASSPTWSVLNSPLHF. The CDR3 coding sequence is TGTGCCAGCAGCCCCACATGGTCAGTTTTGAATTCACCCCTCCACTTT.

V usage is TRBV6-5 and J usage is TRBJ2-1, with 7 positions matching TRBD1. V lost 7 bases, J lost 7 bases, and 10 bases stayed unmatched. Germline V lookup: CDR1 MNHEY, CDR2 SVGAGI. CDR3 length: 14 amino acids. The CDR3 coding sequence is TGTGCCAGCATATACTCGACAGGGATGAATGAGCAGTTCTTC. Its translation: CASIYSTGMNEQFF.

This clone has a single count. The chain couples TRBV24-1 to TRBJ2-5; a possible D gene is TRBD1 (5 bases). CDR1 is KGHDR and CDR2 is SFDVKD in the germline V gene. The V end was cut by 3 bases, the J end by 6 bases, with 13 bases between. The CDR3 runs to 14 residues. DNA of the CDR3: TGTGCCACCAGTGATCGGACGGTGGGGCAGACCCAGTACTTC. Its protein product is CATSDRTVGQTQYF.

The chain couples TRBV10-2 to TRBJ1-6, with D possibly TRBD1 on 6 matching bases. V was clipped by 2 bases and J by 7 bases, with 9 bases between them. The CDR3 contains 14 residues. From germline, CDR1 is WSHSY and CDR2 SAAADI. The CDR3, as DNA: TGCGCCAGCAGTGAGACAGGGACAAATTCACCCCTCCACTTT. Residues: CASSETGTNSPLHF.

This clone showed up just a few times. V usage is TRBV2 and J usage is TRBJ1-3; possible D gene TRBD1, 6 bases. Trimming shortened V by 6 bases and J by 0 bases, and 12 bases separated the two germline ends. Germline CDR1 SNHLY, CDR2 FYNNEI. This CDR3 is built from 15 residues. The CDR3 sequence: CASRVTGTSGNTIYF. The CDR3 DNA sequence: TGTGCCAGCAGAGTTACAGGGACCTCTGGAAACACCATATATTTT.

This chain links TRBV6-1 with TRBJ2-2; D possibly corresponds to TRBD2 (6 bases). Trimming shortened V by 1 base and J by 2 bases, and 11 bases separated the two germline ends. CDR3 length: 16 residues. Per the germline V gene, CDR1 is MNHNS and CDR2 is SASEGT. CDR3 sequence reads: CASSEELAANTGELFF. DNA for the CDR3: TGTGCCAGCAGTGAAGAGTTAGCGGCTAACACCGGGGAGCTGTTTTTT.

As regards this clone: Different DNA sequences within this sample yield the same CDR3. The rearrangement links TRBV6-5 to TRBJ2-7; 9 nucleotides align to TRBD1. The CDR3 totals 14 residues. Germline V gene data show CDR1 as MNHEY and CDR2 as SVGAGI. V was clipped by 9 bases and J by 1 base; unmatched bases: 7. This CDR3 reads CASTPGQGSYEQYF. The CDR3 nucleotides read TGTGCCAGTACTCCGGGACAGGGTTCCTACGAGCAGTACTTC.

The gene calls are TRBV5-4 and TRBJ1-6; D is perhaps TRBD1 (5 bases). Trimming pared 4 bases from V and 9 bases from J, leaving 11 bases between. The V gene's germline CDR1 is SGHNT and CDR2 YYREEE (reference sequence). The CDR3 consists of 13 residues. The CDR3 nucleotides are TGTGCCAGCAGCCCGGGGGAGGGTTCACCCCTCCACTTT. Translation gives CASSPGEGSPLHF.

The rearrangement joins TRBV7-2 to TRBJ1-1; D possibly corresponds to TRBD1 (5 bases). The CDR3 covers 14 residues. Germline V gene lookup returns CDR1 SGHTA and CDR2 FQGNSA. V was shortened by 5 bases and J by 1 base, with 11 bases between the two germline ends. CDR3 protein: CASSITGGNTEAFF. CDR3 in DNA: TGTGCCAGCAGCATAACGGGGGGGAACACTGAAGCTTTCTTT.

This chain connects TRBV9 to TRBJ2-5, with 9 bases identical to TRBD1. Germline V gives CDR1 SGDLS, CDR2 YYNGEE. The trim removed 4 bases at V and 4 bases at J, leaving 5 bases unmatched. The CDR3 runs 14 residues. CDR3 in amino acids: CASSPTTGGETQYF. The CDR3 DNA follows: TGTGCCAGCAGCCCGACGACAGGGGGAGAGACCCAGTACTTC. The variable domain in full, with the rest retrieved from reference TRBV9 and TRBJ2-5, is DSGVTQTPKHLITATGQRVTLRCSPRSGDLSVYWYQQSLDQGLQFLIQYYNGEERAKGNILERFSAQQFPDLHSELNLSSLELGDSALYFCASSPTTGGETQYFGPGTRLLVL.

The chain is built from TRBV9 and TRBJ1-1; D unclear. The CDR3 totals 14 residues. The V end lost 4 bases, the J end lost 1 base, and 11 bases lay between the germline ends. CDR1 is SGDLS, CDR2 YYNGEE, per germline. CDR3 residues: CASSRTTQNTEAFF. The CDR3 coding sequence is TGTGCCAGCAGCAGGACTACACAGAACACTGAAGCTTTCTTT.

The chain links TRBV6-4 to TRBJ2-3; 7 nucleotides align to TRBD2. With V trimmed by 2 bases and J by 4 bases, 3 bases remained unmatched. Looked up from germline, CDR1 is MRHNA and CDR2 is SNTAGT. The CDR3 extends over 14 amino acids. As DNA, the CDR3 is TGTGCCAGCAGTGACCTGGGAGGGCCAGATACGCAGTATTTT. Its translation is CASSDLGGPDTQYF.

This clone has a handful of counts. The gene calls are TRBV29-1 and TRBJ2-5; 10 bases are shared with TRBD2. The CDR3 contains 13 residues. V was clipped by 5 bases and J by 4 bases; unmatched bases: 4. CDR1 is SQVTM, CDR2 ANQGSEA, per germline. In DNA, the CDR3 is TGCAGCGTTAGCGGGGGGGCCGGAGAGACCCAGTACTTC. Translated, it gives CSVSGGAGETQYF.

This chain connects TRBV7-9 to TRBJ1-2; 9 bases fit TRBD1. This CDR3 region has 14 residues. Germline V gives CDR1 SEHNR, CDR2 FQNEAQ (reference sequence). After removal of 4 bases from V and 3 bases from J, the junction contained 3 bases not matched to a gene. The CDR3 bases are TGTGCCAGCAGCTATGGGACAGGGTACTATGGCTACACCTTC. It specifies CASSYGTGYYGYTF.

The V call is TRBV2, the J call TRBJ2-1; TRBD2 matches at 7 bases. Unmatched junction bases numbered 12, after V lost 8 bases and J lost 5 bases. Germline-derived CDR1 and CDR2 are SNHLY and FYNNEI. The CDR3 consists of 15 residues. In DNA form, the CDR3 reads TGTGCCAGCCTCTTTTGGGGGGGACGGGACAATGAGCAGTTCTTC. Residues: CASLFWGGRDNEQFF.

The V call is TRBV9, the J call TRBJ1-4; 10 bases match TRBD1. CDR3 length equals 18 residues. Germline V gives CDR1 SGDLS, CDR2 YYNGEE. Trimming at V came to 0 bases and at J to 2 bases, leaving 7 bases not matched to a gene. The CDR3 nucleotides read TGTGCCAGCAGCGTAGCTAGGGACAGGGGTGAGACTAATGAAAAACTGTTTTTT. Its translation is CASSVARDRGETNEKLFF.

The chain uses TRBV2 and TRBJ2-2, with a weak D call TRBD2 (5 bases). Per the germline V gene, CDR1 is SNHLY and CDR2 is FYNNEI. The CDR3 runs 15 residues. V was trimmed by 6 bases and J by 5 bases, leaving 16 bases between them. The CDR3 DNA reads as TGTGCCAGCAGCAGGACTTCCCCGGGAACCGGGGAGCTGTTTTTT. Amino acids: CASSRTSPGTGELFF.

The rearrangement links TRBV25-1 to TRBJ2-7, with TRBD2 matching over 9 bases. This CDR3 region has 12 residues. Germline CDR1 reads MGHDK; CDR2 reads SYGVNS. Trimming cost V 6 bases and J 8 bases; bases outside gene matches: 5. The CDR3: CASRGSGSKQYF. CDR3 in DNA: TGTGCCAGCAGGGGTAGCGGGAGCAAGCAGTACTTC.

The V call is TRBV19, the J call TRBJ1-1; TRBD1 might be the D (6 bases). The V end was cut by 10 bases, the J end by 4 bases, with 19 bases between. Germline V gene sequence: CDR1 LNHDA, CDR2 SQIVND (reference sequence). There are 14 residues in the CDR3. CDR3 bases: TGTGCCACCAGGACGGGGGGCGGAATCACTGAAGCTTTCTTT. Translation: CATRTGGGITEAFF.

The chain uses TRBV6-7 and TRBJ1-5; D gene uncertain. TRBV6-7 is known as an ORF, though its function is uncertain. This CDR3 is 18 amino acids long. V gave up 2 bases and J gave up 0 bases, with 17 bases separating them. The CDR3: CASSYPSPLWPSNQPQHF. The CDR3 DNA reads as TGTGCCAGCAGTTACCCGTCTCCTCTTTGGCCTAGCAATCAGCCCCAGCATTTT.

V gene TRBV19 combines with J gene TRBJ2-7, with a tentative D call TRBD2 (5 bases). This CDR3 has 15 residues. Trimming stripped 5 bases from V and 0 bases from J, with 14 bases between. CDR1 is LNHDA, CDR2 SQIVND, per germline (reference sequence). Here the CDR3 DNA reads TGTGCCAGTAGTGGAGGACTCATGGGCTCCTACGAGCAGTACTTC. Encoded protein: CASSGGLMGSYEQYF.

The chain combines TRBV19 with TRBJ2-7, with D possibly TRBD1 on 7 matching bases. CDR1 and CDR2 (germline): LNHDA, SQIVND (reference sequence). The CDR3 spans 13 residues. V was pared by 10 bases and J by 5 bases, with 18 bases between. In DNA, the CDR3 is TGTGCCACCGCGGGTACAGGGGAGGACGAGCAGTACTTC. Translating gives CATAGTGEDEQYF.

The chain joins TRBV10-3 to TRBJ1-2; 7 bases line up with TRBD1. J lost 8 bases, V lost 6 bases, and 6 bases had no gene match. This CDR3 has 12 residues. Germline V gene sequence: CDR1 ENHRY, CDR2 SYGVKD. The CDR3, as DNA: TGTGCCATCAGCCGACAGGGCAAAGGCTACACCTTC. Its protein product is CAISRQGKGYTF.

This rearrangement joins TRBV5-4 to TRBJ2-3, with TRBD2 matching 8 bases. V lost 3 bases to trimming and J lost 0 bases; unmatched junction nucleotides: 6. This CDR3 region has 16 residues. Germline V gene data show CDR1 as SGHNT and CDR2 as YYREEE (reference sequence). CDR3 DNA sequence: TGTGCCAGCAGCTACAACAGCGGGGGAAGCACAGATACGCAGTATTTT. Translation: CASSYNSGGSTDTQYF.

This sequence joins TRBV14 and TRBJ2-5; unclear D gene. This CDR3 region has 18 residues. Trimming pared 4 bases from V and 3 bases from J, leaving 24 bases between. Germline lookup yields CDR1 SGHDN and CDR2 FVKESK. The CDR3 is CASSLGISSRGLKETQYF. The CDR3 nucleotides are TGTGCCAGCAGCCTCGGAATTAGCAGTAGAGGCTTAAAAGAGACCCAGTACTTC.

The chain carries TRBV5-1 and TRBJ1-2; D is perhaps TRBD1 (5 bases). Germline V gives CDR1 SGHRS, CDR2 YFSETQ. The CDR3 consists of 13 residues. Trimming removed 1 base at V and 8 bases at J, with 12 bases between. The CDR3 DNA follows: TGCGCCAGCAGCTTGAGCAGGGAACAAGGCTACACCTTC. Protein sequence: CASSLSREQGYTF.